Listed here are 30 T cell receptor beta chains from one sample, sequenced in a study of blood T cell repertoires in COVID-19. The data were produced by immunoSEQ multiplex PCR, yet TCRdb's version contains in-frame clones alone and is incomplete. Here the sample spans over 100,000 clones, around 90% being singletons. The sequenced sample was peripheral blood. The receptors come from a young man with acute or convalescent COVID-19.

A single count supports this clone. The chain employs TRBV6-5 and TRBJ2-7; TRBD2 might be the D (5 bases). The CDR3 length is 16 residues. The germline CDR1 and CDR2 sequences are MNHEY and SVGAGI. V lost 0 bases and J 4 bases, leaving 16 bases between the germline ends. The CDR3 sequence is CASSYSMAATGYEQYF. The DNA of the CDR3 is TGTGCCAGCAGTTACTCGATGGCGGCTACGGGGTACGAGCAGTACTTC.

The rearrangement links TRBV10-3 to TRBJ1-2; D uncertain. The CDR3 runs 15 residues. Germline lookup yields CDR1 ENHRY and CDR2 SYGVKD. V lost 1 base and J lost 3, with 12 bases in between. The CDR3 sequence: CAISEFLVEDYGYTF. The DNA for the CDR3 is TGTGCCATCAGTGAGTTTTTAGTAGAGGACTATGGCTACACCTTC.

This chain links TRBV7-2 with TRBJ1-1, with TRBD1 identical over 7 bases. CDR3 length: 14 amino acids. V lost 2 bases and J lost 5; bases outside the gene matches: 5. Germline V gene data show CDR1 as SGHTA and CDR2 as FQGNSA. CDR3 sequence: CASSLQTGTTEAFF. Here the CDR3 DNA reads TGTGCCAGCAGCTTACAGACAGGGACGACTGAAGCTTTCTTT.

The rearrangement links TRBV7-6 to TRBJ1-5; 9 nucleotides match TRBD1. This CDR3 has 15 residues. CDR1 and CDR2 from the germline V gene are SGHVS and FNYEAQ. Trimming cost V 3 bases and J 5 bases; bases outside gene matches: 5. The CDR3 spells CASSLGTGTYQPQHF. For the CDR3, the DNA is TGTGCCAGCAGCTTGGGGACAGGGACGTATCAGCCCCAGCATTTT.

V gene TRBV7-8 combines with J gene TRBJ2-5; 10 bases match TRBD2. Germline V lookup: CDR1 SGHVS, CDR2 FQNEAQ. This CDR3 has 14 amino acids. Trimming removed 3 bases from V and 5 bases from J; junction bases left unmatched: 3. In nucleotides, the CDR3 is TGTGCCAGCAGCTTCCTGACTAGCGGGGAGACCCAGTACTTC. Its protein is CASSFLTSGETQYF.

CDR3 in amino acids: CASSLRAGGQPQHF. Written as DNA, the CDR3 is TGTGCCAGCAGCTTAAGGGCGGGTGGGCAGCCCCAGCATTTT. The genes are TRBV11-2 and TRBJ1-5; D remains ambiguous. The CDR3 is 14 amino acids. Germline V lookup: CDR1 SGHAT, CDR2 FQNNGV. V lost 2 bases and J 7 bases, leaving 12 bases between the germline ends.

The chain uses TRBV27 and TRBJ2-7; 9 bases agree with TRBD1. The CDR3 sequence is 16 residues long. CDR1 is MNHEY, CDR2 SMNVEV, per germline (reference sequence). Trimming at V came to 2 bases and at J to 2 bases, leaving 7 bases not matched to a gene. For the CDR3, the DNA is TGTGCCAGCAGTTTAATCGCAAGACAGGGGGCCTACGAGCAGTACTTC. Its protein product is CASSLIARQGAYEQYF.

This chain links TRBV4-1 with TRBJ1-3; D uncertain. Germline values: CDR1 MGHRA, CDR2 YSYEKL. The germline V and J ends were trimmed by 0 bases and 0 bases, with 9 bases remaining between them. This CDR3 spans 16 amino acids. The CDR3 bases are TGCGCCAGCAGCCAAGATCGGAGTCTCTCTGGAAACACCATATATTTT. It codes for CASSQDRSLSGNTIYF.

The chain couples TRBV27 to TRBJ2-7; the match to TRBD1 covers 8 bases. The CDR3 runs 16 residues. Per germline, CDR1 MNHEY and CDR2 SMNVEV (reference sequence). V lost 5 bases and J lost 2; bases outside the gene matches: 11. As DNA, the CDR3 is TGTGCCAGCAGTATTCACGGACAGGGCCTCCCCTACGAGCAGTACTTC. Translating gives CASSIHGQGLPYEQYF.

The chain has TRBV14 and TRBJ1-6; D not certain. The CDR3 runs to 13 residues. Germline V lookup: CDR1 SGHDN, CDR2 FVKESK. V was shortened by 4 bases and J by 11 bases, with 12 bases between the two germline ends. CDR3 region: CASSLEGSPPLHF. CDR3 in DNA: TGTGCCAGCAGCCTAGAGGGCAGTCCACCCCTCCACTTT.

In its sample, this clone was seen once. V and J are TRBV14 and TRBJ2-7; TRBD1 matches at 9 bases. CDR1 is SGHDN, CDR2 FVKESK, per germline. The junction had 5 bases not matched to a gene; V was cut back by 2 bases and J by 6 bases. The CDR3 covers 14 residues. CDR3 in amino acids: CASSQSGQGAEQYF. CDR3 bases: TGTGCCAGCAGCCAATCGGGACAGGGAGCCGAGCAGTACTTC.

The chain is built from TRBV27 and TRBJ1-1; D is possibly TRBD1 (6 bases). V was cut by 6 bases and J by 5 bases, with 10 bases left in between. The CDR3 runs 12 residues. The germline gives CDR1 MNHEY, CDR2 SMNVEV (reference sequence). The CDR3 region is CASRTGRTEAFF. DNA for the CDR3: TGTGCCAGCAGAACAGGGAGAACTGAAGCTTTCTTT.

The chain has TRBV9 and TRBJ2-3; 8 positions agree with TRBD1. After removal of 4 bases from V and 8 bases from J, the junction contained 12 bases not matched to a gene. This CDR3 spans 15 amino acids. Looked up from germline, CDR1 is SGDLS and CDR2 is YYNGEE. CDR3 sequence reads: CASSPLTGQGATQYF. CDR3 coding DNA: TGTGCCAGCAGCCCTCTTACCGGACAGGGCGCTACGCAGTATTTT. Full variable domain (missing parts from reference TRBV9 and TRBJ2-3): DSGVTQTPKHLITATGQRVTLRCSPRSGDLSVYWYQQSLDQGLQFLIQYYNGEERAKGNILERFSAQQFPDLHSELNLSSLELGDSALYFCASSPLTGQGATQYFGPGTRLTVL.

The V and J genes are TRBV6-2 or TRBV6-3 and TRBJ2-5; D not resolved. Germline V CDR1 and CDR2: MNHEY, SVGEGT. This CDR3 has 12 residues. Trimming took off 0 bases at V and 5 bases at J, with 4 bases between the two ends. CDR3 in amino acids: CASSYSSETQYF. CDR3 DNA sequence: TGTGCCAGCAGTTACTCATCGGAGACCCAGTACTTC.

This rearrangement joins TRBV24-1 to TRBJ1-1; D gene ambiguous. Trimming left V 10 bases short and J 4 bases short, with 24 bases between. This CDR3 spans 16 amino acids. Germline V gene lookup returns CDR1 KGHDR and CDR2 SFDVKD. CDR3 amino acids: CATPILNPIAFTEAFF. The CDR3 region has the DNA TGTGCCACTCCTATTCTTAATCCTATAGCATTCACTGAAGCTTTCTTT.

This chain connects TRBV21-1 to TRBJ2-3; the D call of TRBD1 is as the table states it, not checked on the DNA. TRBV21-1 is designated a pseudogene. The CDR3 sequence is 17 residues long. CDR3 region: CASSKSVTGGTTDTQYF. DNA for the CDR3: TGTGCCAGCAGCAAATCCGTGACAGGGGGGACCACAGATACGCAGTATTTT.

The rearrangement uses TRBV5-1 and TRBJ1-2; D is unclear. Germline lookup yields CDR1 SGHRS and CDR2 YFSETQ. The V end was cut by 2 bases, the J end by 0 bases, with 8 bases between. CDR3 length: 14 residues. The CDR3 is CASSFEAPNYGYTF. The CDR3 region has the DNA TGCGCCAGCAGCTTTGAGGCTCCTAACTATGGCTACACCTTC.

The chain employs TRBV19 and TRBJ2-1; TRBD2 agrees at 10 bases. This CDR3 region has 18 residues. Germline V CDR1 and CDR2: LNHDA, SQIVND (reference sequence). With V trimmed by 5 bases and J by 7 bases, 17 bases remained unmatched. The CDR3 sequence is CASSPSSVAGGRRNEQFF. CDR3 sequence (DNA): TGTGCCAGTAGTCCGTCCTCAGTAGCGGGAGGACGGCGAAATGAGCAGTTCTTC. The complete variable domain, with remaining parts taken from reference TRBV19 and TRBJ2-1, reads DGGITQSPKYLFRKEGQNVTLSCEQNLNHDAMYWYRQDPGQGLRLIYYSQIVNDFQKGDIAEGYSVSREKKESFPLTVTSAQKNPTAFYLCASSPSSVAGGRRNEQFFGPGTRLTVL.

Here the CDR3 reads CASSRGGWTEAFF. The DNA of the CDR3 is TGTGCCAGCAGCCGAGGGGGATGGACTGAAGCTTTCTTT. The rearrangement links TRBV28 to TRBJ1-1; TRBD1 is a possible D gene (6 bases). The CDR3 length is 13 residues. Germline V gene sequence: CDR1 MDHEN, CDR2 SYDVKM. Trimming shortened V by 6 bases and J by 5 bases, and 13 bases separated the two germline ends.

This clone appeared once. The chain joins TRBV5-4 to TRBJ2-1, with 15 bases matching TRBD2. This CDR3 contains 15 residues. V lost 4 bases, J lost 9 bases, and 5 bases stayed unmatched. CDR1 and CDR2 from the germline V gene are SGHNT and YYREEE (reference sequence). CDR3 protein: CASSPGLAGGSEQFF. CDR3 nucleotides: TGTGCCAGCAGCCCAGGACTAGCGGGGGGGAGTGAGCAGTTCTTC.

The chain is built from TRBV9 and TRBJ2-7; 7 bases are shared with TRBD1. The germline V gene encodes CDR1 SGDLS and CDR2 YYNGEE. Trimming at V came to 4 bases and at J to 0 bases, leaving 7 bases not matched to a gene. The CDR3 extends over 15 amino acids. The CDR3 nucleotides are TGTGCCAGCAGCCCCCGACAGGGACCCTCCTACGAGCAGTACTTC. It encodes CASSPRQGPSYEQYF.

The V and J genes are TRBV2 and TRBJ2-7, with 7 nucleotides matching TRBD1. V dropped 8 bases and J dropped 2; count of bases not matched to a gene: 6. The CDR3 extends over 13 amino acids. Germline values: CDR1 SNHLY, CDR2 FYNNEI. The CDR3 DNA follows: TGTGCCAGCCTCCCGGGACAGACCTACGAGCAGTACTTC. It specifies CASLPGQTYEQYF. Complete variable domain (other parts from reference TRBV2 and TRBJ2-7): EPEVTQTPSHQVTQMGQEVILRCVPISNHLYFYWYRQILGQKVEFLVSFYNNEISEKSEIFDDQFSVERPDGSNFTLKIRSTKLEDSAMYFCASLPGQTYEQYFGPGTRLTVT.

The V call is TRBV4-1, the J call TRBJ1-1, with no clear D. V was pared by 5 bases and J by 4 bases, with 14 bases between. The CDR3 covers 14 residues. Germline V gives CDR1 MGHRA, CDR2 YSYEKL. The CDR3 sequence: CASSGPLRGTEAFF. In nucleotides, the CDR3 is TGCGCCAGCAGCGGACCCTTACGGGGCACTGAAGCTTTCTTT.

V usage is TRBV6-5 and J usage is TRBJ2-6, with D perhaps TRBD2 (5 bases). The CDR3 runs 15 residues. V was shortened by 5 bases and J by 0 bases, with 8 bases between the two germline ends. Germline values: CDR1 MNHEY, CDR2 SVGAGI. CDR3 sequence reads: CASSTRDSGANVLTF. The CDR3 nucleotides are TGTGCCAGCAGTACTCGGGACTCTGGGGCCAACGTCCTGACTTTC.

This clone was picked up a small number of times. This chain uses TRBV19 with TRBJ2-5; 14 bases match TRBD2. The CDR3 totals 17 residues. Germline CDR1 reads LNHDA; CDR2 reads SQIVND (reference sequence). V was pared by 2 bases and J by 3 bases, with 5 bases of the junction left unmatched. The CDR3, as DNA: TGTGCCAGTAGTATACCTCCGGGACTAGCGGGGGAAGAGACCCAGTACTTC. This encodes CASSIPPGLAGEETQYF.

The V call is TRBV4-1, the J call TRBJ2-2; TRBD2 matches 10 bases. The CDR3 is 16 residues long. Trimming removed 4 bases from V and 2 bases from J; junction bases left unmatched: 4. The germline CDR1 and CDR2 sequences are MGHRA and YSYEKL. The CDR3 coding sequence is TGCGCCAGCAGCCTCGGACTAGCGGCAAACACCGGGGAGCTGTTTTTT. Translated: CASSLGLAANTGELFF.

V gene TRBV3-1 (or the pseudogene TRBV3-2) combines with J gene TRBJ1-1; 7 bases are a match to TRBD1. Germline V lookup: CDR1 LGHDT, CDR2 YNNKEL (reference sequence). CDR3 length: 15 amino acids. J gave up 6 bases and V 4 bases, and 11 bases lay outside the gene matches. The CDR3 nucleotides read TGTGCCAGCAGCCCAGTAAGGGGGCTTATCTCTGAAGCTTTCTTT. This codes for CASSPVRGLISEAFF.

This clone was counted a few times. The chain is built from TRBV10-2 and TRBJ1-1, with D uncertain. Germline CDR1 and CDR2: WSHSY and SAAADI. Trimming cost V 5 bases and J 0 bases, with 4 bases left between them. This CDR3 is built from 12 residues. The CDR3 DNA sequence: TGCGCCAGCAGTTATATGAACACTGAAGCTTTCTTT. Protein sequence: CASSYMNTEAFF.

The chain's CDR3 is CASSYEVEYNEQFF. CDR3 nucleotides: TGTGCCAGCAGTTACGAAGTAGAATACAATGAGCAGTTCTTC. This chain joins TRBV6-6 and TRBJ2-1, with D uncertain. CDR1 and CDR2 (germline): MNHNY, SVGAGI (reference sequence). V lost 2 bases and J 4 bases, leaving 9 bases between the germline ends. The CDR3 is 14 amino acids.

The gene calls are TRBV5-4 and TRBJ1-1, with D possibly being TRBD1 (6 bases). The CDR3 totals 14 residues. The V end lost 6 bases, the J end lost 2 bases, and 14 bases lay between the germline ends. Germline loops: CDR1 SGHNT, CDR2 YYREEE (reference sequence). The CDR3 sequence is CASTDRPVNTEAFF. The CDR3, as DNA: TGTGCCAGCACAGACAGGCCAGTCAACACTGAAGCTTTCTTT.